The text below deals with one T cell receptor (beta chain). The antigen remains undetermined. With 10 bases removed from V and 8 bases from J, the gap between germline ends came to 15 bases. This CDR3 is 13 amino acids long. Looked up from germline, CDR1 is ENHRY and CDR2 is SYGVKD. Assay used: immunoSEQ multiplex PCR; TCRdb lists only in-frame clones, some missing. The table records approximately 170,000 clones, around 94% of them present only once. This specimen belongs to a study of T cell responses to AZD1222 COVID-19 vaccine. Findings and caveats of the study: Only a handful of AZD1222 recipients were seropositive at baseline.

The sample in question was peripheral blood, obtained 28 days after the second AZD1222 dose. J is TRBJ1-6 and V is TRBV10-3, with D perhaps matching TRBD1 (5 bases). The TCR sequence derives from an adult who received the AZD1222 COVID-19 vaccine. CDR3 DNA: TGTGCCACGAGGGCGGACATCGATTCACCCCTCCACTTT. This gives the protein CATRADIDSPLHF.